These 9 T cell receptor beta chains originate from one sample sequenced in a study of blood T cell repertoires in COVID-19. The table came from immunoSEQ multiplex PCR; TCRdb's copy has only in-frame clones and leaves some out. The table lists about 280,000 clones, about 89% of them singletons. Specimen: peripheral blood. The receptors derive from a man aged 40-49 years with acute or convalescent COVID-19.

V is TRBV7-2 and J is TRBJ2-1, with D tentatively TRBD2 (6 bases). V lost 1 base to trimming and J lost 7 bases, with 17 bases between them. The CDR3 has 16 residues. Per germline, CDR1 SGHTA and CDR2 FQGNSA. The CDR3 bases are TGTGCCAGCAGCTTAGATCCCGGGGGAGCTCCAAATGAGCAGTTCTTC. Translating it yields CASSLDPGGAPNEQFF.

The chain uses TRBV5-1 and TRBJ1-3, with D possibly TRBD1 on 5 matching bases. This CDR3 is built from 15 residues. V was cut by 0 bases and J by 8 bases, with 15 bases left in between. Germline CDR1 SGHRS, CDR2 YFSETQ. CDR3: CASSLDPDIFDTIYF. The CDR3 coding sequence is TGCGCCAGCAGCTTGGACCCGGACATATTTGACACCATATATTTT.

V gene TRBV2 combines with J gene TRBJ1-1; the D gene is possibly TRBD1 (5 bases). The CDR3 has 11 amino acids. The germline V gene has CDR1 SNHLY and CDR2 FYNNEI. The V and J ends lost 5 bases and 8 bases respectively, with 9 bases between them. The DNA for the CDR3 is TGTGCCAGCAGTCTGAGACAGGAAGCTTTCTTT. Translating gives CASSLRQEAFF.

The chain has TRBV4-1 and TRBJ2-5; no reliable D call. CDR1 and CDR2 from the germline V gene are MGHRA and YSYEKL. Trimming removed 0 bases from V and 7 bases from J, with 12 bases in between. The CDR3 runs to 14 residues. CDR3 nucleotides: TGCGCCAGCAGCCAAGAACAATCCCAACGGACCCAGTACTTC. It translates to CASSQEQSQRTQYF.

This chain connects TRBV14 to TRBJ1-4; no firm D call. Germline CDR1 reads SGHDN; CDR2 reads FVKESK. Trimming took 3 bases from V and 8 from J, leaving 13 bases between them. The CDR3 consists of 14 residues. Here the CDR3 reads CASSQFRVREKLFF. The DNA for the CDR3 is TGTGCCAGCAGCCAGTTCCGGGTTCGAGAAAAACTGTTTTTT.

The V call is TRBV9, the J call TRBJ1-1; 10 bases agree with TRBD1. CDR1 and CDR2 (germline): SGDLS, YYNGEE. J lost 2 bases, V lost 6 bases, and 16 bases had no gene match. There are 18 residues in the CDR3. The CDR3 sequence is CASTFALGQGGSNTEAFF. The CDR3 coding sequence is TGTGCCAGCACCTTTGCTCTTGGACAGGGGGGCTCTAACACTGAAGCTTTCTTT.

In DNA, the CDR3 is TGCGCCAGCAGTGAACCCCTCGTAGGGGTTGGCTCACCCCTCCACTTT. Translating it yields CASSEPLVGVGSPLHF. The V gene is TRBV10-1, the J gene TRBJ1-6; the D gene is possibly TRBD1 (5 bases). V lost 3 bases to trimming and J lost 10 bases, with 19 bases between them. This CDR3 is built from 16 residues. Germline V gives CDR1 WNHNN, CDR2 SYGVQD (reference sequence).

This clone was counted once. The chain couples TRBV2 to TRBJ1-5, with TRBD1 as a possible D gene (6 bases). V lost 6 bases, J lost 5 bases, and 14 bases lay in between. Germline loops: CDR1 SNHLY, CDR2 FYNNEI. CDR3 length equals 14 residues. The CDR3 protein is CASSERTADQPQHF. CDR3 coding DNA: TGTGCCAGCAGCGAAAGGACAGCGGATCAGCCCCAGCATTTT.

The gene calls are TRBV7-9 and TRBJ1-2; no reliable D call. CDR3 length: 14 residues. Trimming pared 4 bases from V and 4 bases from J, leaving 13 bases between. CDR1 is SEHNR, CDR2 FQNEAQ, per germline (reference sequence). CDR3 sequence (DNA): TGTGCCAGCAGCTATGGGCGGGCAACCTATGGCTACACCTTC. It translates to CASSYGRATYGYTF.